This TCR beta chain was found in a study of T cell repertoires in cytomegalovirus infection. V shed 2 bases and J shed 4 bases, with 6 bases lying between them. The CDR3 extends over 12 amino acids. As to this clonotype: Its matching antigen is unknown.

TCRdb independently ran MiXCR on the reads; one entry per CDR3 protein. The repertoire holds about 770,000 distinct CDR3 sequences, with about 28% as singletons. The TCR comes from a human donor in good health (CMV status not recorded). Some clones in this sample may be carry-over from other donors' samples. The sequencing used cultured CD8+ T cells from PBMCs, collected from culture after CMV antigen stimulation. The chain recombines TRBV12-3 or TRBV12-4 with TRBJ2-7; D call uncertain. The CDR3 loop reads CASSLSVYEQYF. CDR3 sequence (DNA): TGTGCCAGCAGTTTAAGCGTTTACGAGCAGTACTTC.